This entry lists 31 T cell receptor beta chains sequenced from one sample in a study of CD8 T cells in Susac syndrome. RNA totalling about 0.45 to 1 ug underwent reverse transcription with random hexamers. TCRdb re-called the immunoSEQ multiplex PCR reads through MiXCR, storing one row per CDR3 protein. The data contain 150,000 to 200,000 distinct CDR3 sequences, nearly 97% of them singletons. Sequencing input: CD4+ T cells from PBMCs. These receptors all stem from a human donor with Susac syndrome.

The rearrangement joins TRBV24-1 to TRBJ2-1; perhaps TRBD2 as D (7 bases). Germline values: CDR1 KGHDR, CDR2 SFDVKD. This CDR3 spans 17 amino acids. Trimming took 0 bases from V and 6 from J, leaving 17 bases between them. CDR3 amino acids: CATSDLLDRRGCNEQFF. The CDR3 bases are TGTGCCACCAGTGATTTGCTAGACAGGCGGGGGTGCAATGAGCAGTTCTTC.

V and J are TRBV5-1 and TRBJ1-3; unclear D gene. CDR3 size: 16 residues. The V end was cut by 4 bases, the J end by 0 bases, with 14 bases between. The germline V gene has CDR1 SGHRS and CDR2 YFSETQ. The CDR3 reads CASSAFDGASGNTIYF. As DNA, the CDR3 is TGCGCCAGCAGCGCCTTTGACGGTGCCTCTGGAAACACCATATATTTT.

This clonotype was recorded a few times. V gene TRBV12-3 or TRBV12-4 combines with J gene TRBJ1-1; D unclear. Trimming took off 8 bases at V and 2 bases at J, with 12 bases between the two ends. The CDR3 is 13 amino acids. In DNA, the CDR3 is TGTGCCAGCTCACCGAGCGTTAACACTGAAGCTTTCTTT. This encodes CASSPSVNTEAFF.

V is TRBV3-1 and J is TRBJ2-5, with no clear D. The germline CDR1 and CDR2 sequences are LGHDT and YNNKEL (reference sequence). The CDR3 is 12 amino acids. The V and J ends lost 5 bases and 4 bases respectively, with 8 bases between them. The CDR3 reads CASSISVETQYF. The CDR3 region has the DNA TGTGCCAGCAGCATTTCGGTAGAGACCCAGTACTTC.

The chain employs TRBV12-3 or TRBV12-4 and TRBJ1-2; D is possibly TRBD1 (5 bases). The CDR3 is made up of 16 amino acids. V lost 6 bases and J lost 0, with 17 bases in between. The CDR3 DNA reads as TGTGCCAGCAGACAAGCGGGAGGGGAGCCTAACTATGGCTACACCTTC. Translating gives CASRQAGGEPNYGYTF.

The chain is built from TRBV20-1 and TRBJ1-5; D remains unclear. V lost 3 bases to trimming and J lost 7 bases, with 13 bases between them. Germline V CDR1 and CDR2: DFQATT, SNEGSKA (reference sequence). The CDR3 has 13 amino acids. CDR3 residues: CSASAGRRQPQHF. CDR3 bases: TGCAGTGCTAGTGCGGGGAGGCGGCAGCCCCAGCATTTT.

The gene calls are TRBV14 and TRBJ1-1; D gene ambiguous. V shed 4 bases and J shed 6 bases, with 12 bases lying between them. The CDR3 loop spans 13 amino acids. Per germline, CDR1 SGHDN and CDR2 FVKESK. The CDR3 reads CASSRPGNPEAFF. CDR3 bases: TGTGCCAGCAGCCGCCCAGGTAATCCTGAAGCTTTCTTT. The whole variable domain, remainder taken from reference TRBV14 and TRBJ1-1, is EAGVTQFPSHSVIEKGQTVTLRCDPISGHDNLYWYRRVMGKEIKFLLHFVKESKQDESGMPNNRFLAERTGGTYSTLKVQPAELEDSGVYFCASSRPGNPEAFFGQGTRLTVV.

In its sample, this clonotype was seen once. The V call is TRBV5-6, the J call TRBJ2-7; 9 bases are shared with TRBD1. With 0 bases clipped from V and 3 bases from J, the junction kept 10 bases outside the gene matches. CDR3 size: 17 residues. Per germline, CDR1 SGHDT and CDR2 YYEEEE. Here the CDR3 DNA reads TGTGCCAGCAGCTTGGTACAGGGGGCGGTTGGAGGCTACGAGCAGTACTTC. Translation: CASSLVQGAVGGYEQYF.

V and J are TRBV28 and TRBJ2-5; D gene unclear. The germline V gene encodes CDR1 MDHEN and CDR2 SYDVKM. V lost 6 bases to trimming and J lost 7 bases, with 18 bases between them. CDR3 length: 14 residues. The CDR3 sequence: CASSPARVKGTQYF. CDR3 DNA: TGTGCCAGCAGCCCAGCCCGGGTAAAGGGGACCCAGTACTTC.

CDR3 sequence (DNA): TGTGCCAGCAGCCCTACTAGCGGGGGGGGAGAGACCCAGTACTTC. This codes for CASSPTSGGGETQYF. The chain carries TRBV4-2 and TRBJ2-5, with 13 positions matching TRBD2. Germline lookup yields CDR1 LGHNA and CDR2 YNFKEQ. V was pared by 4 bases and J by 4 bases, with 3 bases of the junction left unmatched. This CDR3 has 15 amino acids.

The DNA of the CDR3 is TGTGCCAGCAGTCCCTCCCCGGTTTTCGAGCAGTACTTC. Translation: CASSPSPVFEQYF. V and J are TRBV2 and TRBJ2-7; unclear D gene. The CDR3 is 13 residues long. The germline CDR1 and CDR2 sequences are SNHLY and FYNNEI. Trimming removed 5 bases from V and 6 bases from J, with 14 bases in between.

This clonotype was detected only a few times. The chain carries TRBV19 and TRBJ1-2, with D unresolved. V lost 7 bases and J 2 bases, leaving 5 bases between the germline ends. The V gene's germline CDR1 is LNHDA and CDR2 SQIVND (reference sequence). The CDR3 has 11 residues. The CDR3 DNA is TGTGCCAGTACTGAAAACTATGGCTACACCTTC. Translation gives CASTENYGYTF.

As for this clonotype: The junction departs from germline at one end; a sequencing error may be responsible. The J gene is TRBJ2-6, the V gene TRBV7-7, with a possible D match to TRBD1 (6 bases). The germline CDR1 and CDR2 sequences are SSHAT and FNYEAQ (reference sequence). CDR3 length: 16 residues. The CDR3 nucleotides read TGTGCTAGCAGTCAGGGGACCCTCTCTGGGGCCAACGTCCTGACTTTC. Its protein is CASSQGTLSGANVLTF. Supplemented by reference TRBV7-7 and TRBJ2-6, the full variable domain reads GAGVSQSPRYKVTKRGQDVTLRCDPISSHATLYWYQQALGQGPEFLTYFNYEAQPDKSGLPSDRFSAERPEGSISTLTIQRTEQRDSAMYRCASSQGTLSGANVLTFGAGSRLTVL.

The genes are TRBV3-1 and TRBJ2-3; a possible D gene is TRBD1 (5 bases). The length of the CDR3 is 14 residues. Germline V gives CDR1 LGHDT, CDR2 YNNKEL (reference sequence). The V end was cut by 1 base, the J end by 11 bases, with 16 bases between. For the CDR3, the DNA is TGTGCCAGCAGCCAAGGGCCGACAGCTTGGGGGCAGTATTTT. This codes for CASSQGPTAWGQYF.

V and J are TRBV20-1 and TRBJ2-1; D perhaps matches TRBD1 (5 bases). CDR3 length: 16 amino acids. The V and J ends lost 0 bases and 4 bases respectively, with 16 bases between them. Per the germline V gene, CDR1 is DFQATT and CDR2 is SNEGSKA (reference sequence). This chain's CDR3 is CSARDMPGLQYNEQFF. The CDR3 nucleotides read TGCAGTGCTAGAGATATGCCAGGGCTTCAATACAATGAGCAGTTCTTC.

The rearrangement links TRBV23-1 to TRBJ1-6, with D tentatively TRBD1 (5 bases). TRBV23-1 falls under the ORF class, with uncertain function. V lost 2 bases to trimming and J lost 7 bases, with 18 bases between them. CDR3 length: 17 residues. In DNA form, the CDR3 reads TGCGCCAGCAGTCAACCCCTCCAGGGAAAACGGAATTCACCCCTCCACTTT. As protein: CASSQPLQGKRNSPLHF.

The chain links TRBV10-3 to TRBJ1-4, with 8 nucleotides matching TRBD1. The CDR3 has 14 amino acids. J was trimmed by 7 bases and V by 3 bases; bases with no gene match: 4. Germline CDR1 is ENHRY and CDR2 is SYGVKD. The CDR3 reads CAISESGGGEKLFF. The CDR3 DNA reads as TGTGCCATCAGTGAATCAGGGGGCGGTGAAAAACTGTTTTTT.

The genes are TRBV20-1 and TRBJ2-5; D gene unclear. V was cut by 0 bases and J by 2 bases, with 10 bases left in between. The CDR3 totals 14 residues. Germline V lookup: CDR1 DFQATT, CDR2 SNEGSKA (reference sequence). CDR3 sequence: CSAREFGLQETQYF. Here the CDR3 DNA reads TGCAGTGCTAGAGAGTTTGGGCTGCAAGAGACCCAGTACTTC.

The rearrangement joins TRBV7-6 to TRBJ2-2, with 8 positions matching TRBD1. Trimming at V came to 4 bases and at J to 6 bases, leaving 10 bases not matched to a gene. Germline V gene sequence: CDR1 SGHVS, CDR2 FNYEAQ. The CDR3 runs to 16 residues. In DNA form, the CDR3 reads TGTGCCAGCAGCTCCTCCGGACAGGGCGGGTCCGGGGAGCTGTTTTTT. This gives the protein CASSSSGQGGSGELFF.

This clonotype was found once. The chain recombines TRBV14 with TRBJ2-1; D possibly corresponds to TRBD1 (6 bases). The germline CDR1 and CDR2 sequences are SGHDN and FVKESK. V dropped 0 bases and J dropped 5 bases, with 11 bases sitting between them. The CDR3 sequence is 15 residues long. Written as DNA, the CDR3 is TGTGCCAGCAGCCAAGACAGGGGCAAGGACAATGAGCAGTTCTTC. This translates into CASSQDRGKDNEQFF.

The rearrangement joins TRBV3-1 to TRBJ2-2, with TRBD1 as a possible D gene (6 bases). This CDR3 has 16 residues. CDR1 is LGHDT and CDR2 is YNNKEL in the germline V gene (reference sequence). V was shortened by 7 bases and J by 6 bases, with 21 bases between the two germline ends. The CDR3 region has the DNA TGTGCCAGCAACAACCTTGGACAGCAAGCACCCGGGGAGCTGTTTTTT. It yields the protein CASNNLGQQAPGELFF. Using reference TRBV3-1 and TRBJ2-2 for the parts outside the CDR3, the full variable domain is DTAVSQTPKYLVTQMGNDKSIKCEQNLGHDTMYWYKQDSKKFLKIMFSYNNKELIINETVPNRFSPKSPDKAHLNLHINSLELGDSAVYFCASNNLGQQAPGELFFGEGSRLTVL.

The chain joins TRBV7-3 to TRBJ2-3; no firm D call. V lost 4 bases and J lost 2, with 10 bases in between. The CDR3 is 14 residues long. CDR1 SGHTA and CDR2 FQGTGA come from the germline V gene. The CDR3 region is CASSSRAATDTQYF. Written as DNA, the CDR3 is TGTGCCAGCAGCTCACGCGCGGCCACAGATACGCAGTATTTT.

This rearrangement joins TRBV20-1 to TRBJ1-5; the D gene is possibly TRBD1 (5 bases). This CDR3 region has 16 residues. Germline CDR1 reads DFQATT; CDR2 reads SNEGSKA (reference sequence). Trimming shortened V by 2 bases and J by 0 bases, and 14 bases separated the two germline ends. The CDR3 here is CSARPSQGVSNQPQHF. CDR3 nucleotides: TGCAGTGCTAGACCGTCCCAGGGAGTTAGCAATCAGCCCCAGCATTTT.

The V gene is TRBV4-1, the J gene TRBJ1-3, with D uncertain. There are 17 residues in the CDR3. The germline CDR1 and CDR2 sequences are MGHRA and YSYEKL. V lost 1 base, J lost 3 bases, and 16 bases lay in between. CDR3 sequence: CASSQGPQAGLGNTIYF. The CDR3 coding sequence is TGCGCCAGCAGCCAAGGGCCCCAGGCAGGACTTGGAAACACCATATATTTT.

This rearrangement joins TRBV20-1 to TRBJ2-7; 9 nucleotides agree with TRBD1. This CDR3 has 14 amino acids. V was pared by 5 bases and J by 3 bases, with 8 bases of the junction left unmatched. CDR1 and CDR2 from the germline V gene are DFQATT and SNEGSKA (reference sequence). CDR3 DNA sequence: TGCAGTGCTCATCCACCGGGACAGGGCTACGAGCAGTACTTC. The encoded protein is CSAHPPGQGYEQYF.

This chain links TRBV10-3 with TRBJ2-5, with 7 bases fitting TRBD2. The CDR3 length is 11 residues. Germline CDR1 and CDR2: ENHRY and SYGVKD. J lost 4 bases, V lost 8 bases, and 1 base had no gene match. The CDR3 spells CAIGGGETQYF. For the CDR3, the DNA is TGTGCCATCGGGGGGGGAGAGACCCAGTACTTC.

This clonotype was seen once. The J gene is TRBJ2-6, the V gene TRBV19; TRBD1 matches 7 bases. With V trimmed by 6 bases and J by 4 bases, 9 bases remained unmatched. Germline V CDR1 and CDR2: LNHDA, SQIVND (reference sequence). The CDR3 has 16 residues. CDR3 residues: CASSHRGSMGANVLTF. CDR3 bases: TGTGCCAGTAGCCACAGGGGATCCATGGGGGCCAACGTCCTGACTTTC.

The V gene is TRBV15, the J gene TRBJ2-5, with D unclear. Trimming took 4 bases from V and 4 from J, leaving 13 bases between them. Looked up from germline, CDR1 is LNHNV and CDR2 is YYDKDF (reference sequence). The CDR3 spans 14 residues. The CDR3 sequence is CATSIPARRETQYF. CDR3 coding DNA: TGTGCCACCAGCATACCAGCAAGGCGAGAGACCCAGTACTTC.

The J gene is TRBJ2-7, the V gene TRBV6-2 or TRBV6-3; D not certain. This CDR3 has 11 residues. The germline V gene encodes CDR1 MNHEY and CDR2 SVGEGT. V was trimmed by 2 bases and J by 7 bases, leaving 6 bases between them. The CDR3 DNA follows: TGTGCCAGCAGTTACCCATCTGAGCAGTACTTC. Translation: CASSYPSEQYF.

V is TRBV11-1 and J is TRBJ2-2, with a weak D call TRBD2 (7 bases). V gave up 6 bases and J gave up 7 bases, with 24 bases separating them. The germline V gene has CDR1 SGHAT and CDR2 FQDESV (reference sequence). CDR3 length: 17 residues. The CDR3 DNA sequence: TGTGCCAGCAGTTCGAGGCGAACGGGGGGCTCGGTCGGGGAGCTGTTTTTT. It encodes CASSSRRTGGSVGELFF.

The chain recombines TRBV29-1 with TRBJ1-2; D may be TRBD1 (5 bases). The germline V and J ends were trimmed by 4 bases and 3 bases, with 33 bases remaining between them. There are 20 residues in the CDR3. Germline-derived CDR1 and CDR2 are SQVTM and ANQGSEA. CDR3 protein: CSVAGRRVGEGMAGYYGYTF. CDR3 sequence (DNA): TGCAGCGTTGCCGGACGCAGGGTGGGTGAAGGAATGGCGGGGTACTATGGCTACACCTTC.